This T cell receptor beta chain was recovered during a study of early T cells in non-severe SARS-CoV-2 infection. Whole-study context: RNA in bulk from unsorted whole blood was sequenced, and chains were unpaired.

Overall study results and limits: Anti-spike CD8 responses were favored in VDJdb matching, and private and CD4 specificities were missed.

Molecules of cDNA were individually given unique molecular identifiers that were attached to them. MiXCR was run by TCRdb on the 5' RACE reads, yielding one entry per CDR3 protein. The sample holds approximately 58,000 distinct CDR3 sequences, roughly 6.5% seen once. As concerns this clonotype: Its antigen is undetermined.

Sequences were obtained from whole blood. The clonotype originates from an adult who was a healthcare worker with PCR-confirmed SARS-CoV-2 infection or an uninfected control (not recorded which).

CDR3 sequence reads: CASSVGTGGEKLFF. The CDR3 DNA reads as TGTGCCAGCAGTGTTGGGACAGGGGGTGAAAAACTGTTTTTT. This rearrangement joins TRBV2 to TRBJ1-4; 11 bases align to TRBD1. Trimming cost V 4 bases and J 7 bases; bases outside gene matches: 2. The germline V gene encodes CDR1 SNHLY and CDR2 FYNNEI. This CDR3 has 14 residues.